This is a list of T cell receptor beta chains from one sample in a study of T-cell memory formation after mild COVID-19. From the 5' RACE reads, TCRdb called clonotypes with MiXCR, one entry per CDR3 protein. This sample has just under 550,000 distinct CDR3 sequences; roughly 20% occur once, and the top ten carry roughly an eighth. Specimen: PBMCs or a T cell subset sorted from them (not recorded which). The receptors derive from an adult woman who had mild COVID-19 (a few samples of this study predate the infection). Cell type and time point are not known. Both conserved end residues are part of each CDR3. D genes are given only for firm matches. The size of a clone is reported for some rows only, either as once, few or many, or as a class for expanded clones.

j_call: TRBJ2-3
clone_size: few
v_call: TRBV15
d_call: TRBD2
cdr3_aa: CATSRAFGGTGVGSPDTQYF
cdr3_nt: TGTGCCACCAGCAGGGCTTTCGGGGGGACGGGTGTCGGTAGCCCAGATACGCAGTATTTT

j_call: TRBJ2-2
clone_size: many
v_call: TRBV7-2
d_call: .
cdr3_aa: CASSLRGRVVAGELFF
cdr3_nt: TGTGCCAGCAGCCTGAGGGGCCGGGTAGTCGCCGGGGAGCTGTTTTTT

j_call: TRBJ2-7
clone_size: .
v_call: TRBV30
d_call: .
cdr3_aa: CAWSVSGAGYEQYF
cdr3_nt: TGTGCCTGGAGTGTGTCGGGAGCAGGCTACGAGCAGTACTTC

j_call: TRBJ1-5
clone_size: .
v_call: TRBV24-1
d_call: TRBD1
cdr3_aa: CATSPSGGRDRGPSNQPQHF
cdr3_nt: TGTGCCACCAGTCCATCCGGGGGGCGGGACAGGGGGCCCAGCAATCAGCCCCAGCATTTT

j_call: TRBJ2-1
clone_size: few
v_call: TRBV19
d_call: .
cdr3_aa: CASRTAQNYNEQFF
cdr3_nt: TGTGCCAGCCGGACAGCCCAAAACTACAATGAGCAGTTCTTC

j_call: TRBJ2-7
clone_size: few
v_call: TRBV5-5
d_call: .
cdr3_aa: CASSLPTYEQYF
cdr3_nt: TGTGCCAGCAGCTTGCCAACCTACGAGCAGTACTTC

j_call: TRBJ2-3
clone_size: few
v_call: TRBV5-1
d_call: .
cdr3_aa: CASSLREWGPGDTQYF
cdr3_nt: TGCGCCAGCAGCTTGAGAGAGTGGGGGCCCGGTGATACGCAGTATTTT

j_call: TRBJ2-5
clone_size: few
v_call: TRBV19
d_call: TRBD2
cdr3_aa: CASSPGLAGEETQYF
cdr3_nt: TGTGCCAGTAGTCCGGGACTAGCGGGTGAAGAGACCCAGTACTTC

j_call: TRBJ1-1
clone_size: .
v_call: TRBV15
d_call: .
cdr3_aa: CATSRDRALNTEAFF
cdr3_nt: TGTGCCACCAGCAGAGATAGGGCCCTGAACACTGAAGCTTTCTTT

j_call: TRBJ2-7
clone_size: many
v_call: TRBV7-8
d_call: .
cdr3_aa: CASTVEPGQSYEQYF
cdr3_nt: TGTGCCAGCACCGTCGAACCGGGACAATCCTACGAGCAGTACTTC

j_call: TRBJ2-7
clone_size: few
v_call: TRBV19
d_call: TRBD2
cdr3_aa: CASSTIAGPNYEQYF
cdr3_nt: TGTGCCAGTAGTACAATAGCGGGACCCAACTACGAGCAGTACTTC

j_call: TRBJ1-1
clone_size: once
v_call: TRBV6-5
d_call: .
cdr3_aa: CASTFLRGNTEAFF
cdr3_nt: TGTGCCAGCACCTTTCTACGGGGGAACACTGAAGCTTTCTTT

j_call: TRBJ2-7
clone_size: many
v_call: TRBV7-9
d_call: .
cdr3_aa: CASSRGLAATYEQYF
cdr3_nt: TGTGCCAGCAGCCGGGGGCTAGCGGCAACCTACGAGCAGTACTTC

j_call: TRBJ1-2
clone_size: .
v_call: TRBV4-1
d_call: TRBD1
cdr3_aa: CASSQEQGHGYTF
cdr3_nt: TGCGCCAGCAGCCAAGAACAGGGGCATGGCTACACCTTC

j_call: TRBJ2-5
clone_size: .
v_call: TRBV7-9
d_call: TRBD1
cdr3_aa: CASTLVPGQGVETQYF
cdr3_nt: TGTGCCAGCACCTTGGTGCCGGGACAGGGGGTAGAGACCCAGTACTTC

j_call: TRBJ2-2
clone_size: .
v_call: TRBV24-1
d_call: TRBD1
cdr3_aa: CATSVRGHSGELFF
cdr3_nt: TGTGCCACCAGTGTCAGGGGGCATTCCGGGGAGCTGTTTTTT

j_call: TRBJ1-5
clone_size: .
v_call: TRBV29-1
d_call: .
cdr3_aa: CSVVDSLNQPQHF
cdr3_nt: TGCAGCGTTGTTGACAGCCTTAATCAGCCCCAGCATTTT

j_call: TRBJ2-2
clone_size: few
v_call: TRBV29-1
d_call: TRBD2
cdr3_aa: CSVRGGGWNTGELFF
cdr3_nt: TGCAGCGTTCGGGGGGGAGGATGGAACACCGGGGAGCTGTTTTTT

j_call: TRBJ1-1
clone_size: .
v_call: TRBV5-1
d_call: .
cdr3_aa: CASSFQGMVNTEAFF
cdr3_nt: TGCGCCAGCAGCTTCCAGGGGATGGTGAACACTGAAGCTTTCTTT

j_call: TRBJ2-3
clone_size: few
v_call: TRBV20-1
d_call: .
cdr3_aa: CSAGYRRTDTQYF
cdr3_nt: TGCAGTGCTGGGTATAGGAGGACAGATACGCAGTATTTT

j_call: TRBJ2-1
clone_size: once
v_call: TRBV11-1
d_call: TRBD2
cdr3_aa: CASSKNLAGAYNEQFF
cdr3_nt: TGTGCCAGCAGCAAAAATCTAGCGGGAGCCTACAATGAGCAGTTCTTC

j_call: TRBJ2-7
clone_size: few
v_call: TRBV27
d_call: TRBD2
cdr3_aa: CASSRLAGGLYEQYF
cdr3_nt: TGTGCCAGCAGCAGACTAGCGGGAGGGCTCTACGAGCAGTACTTC

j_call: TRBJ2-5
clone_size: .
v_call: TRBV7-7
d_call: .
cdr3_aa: CASSLVGRETQYF
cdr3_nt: TGTGCCAGCAGCTTAGTTGGGCGAGAGACCCAGTACTTC

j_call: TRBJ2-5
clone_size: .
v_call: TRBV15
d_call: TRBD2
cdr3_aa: CATSGTSGSYETQYF
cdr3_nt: TGTGCCACCAGCGGGACTAGCGGATCTTACGAGACCCAGTACTTC

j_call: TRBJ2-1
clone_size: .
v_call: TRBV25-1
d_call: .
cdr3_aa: CASSGRRGSYNEQFF
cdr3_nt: TGTGCCAGCAGTGGGCGAAGGGGCTCCTACAATGAGCAGTTCTTC

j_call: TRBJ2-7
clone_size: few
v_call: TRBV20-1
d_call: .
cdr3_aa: CSARNPLHTYEQYF
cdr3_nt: TGCAGTGCAAGAAACCCTCTACACACCTACGAGCAGTACTTC

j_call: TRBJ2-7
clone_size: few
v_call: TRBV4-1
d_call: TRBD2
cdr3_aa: CASSQGPSGGFPYEQYF
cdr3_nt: TGCGCCAGCAGCCAAGGGCCTAGCGGGGGATTCCCCTACGAGCAGTACTTC

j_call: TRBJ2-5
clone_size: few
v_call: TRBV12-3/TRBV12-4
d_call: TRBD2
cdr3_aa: CASSLLLAGGETQYF
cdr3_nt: TGTGCCAGCAGTTTACTGCTAGCGGGAGGGGAGACCCAGTACTTC

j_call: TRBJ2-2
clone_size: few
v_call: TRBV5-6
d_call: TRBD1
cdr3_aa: CASSYGTATGELFF
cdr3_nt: TGTGCCAGCAGCTACGGGACAGCCACCGGGGAGCTGTTTTTT

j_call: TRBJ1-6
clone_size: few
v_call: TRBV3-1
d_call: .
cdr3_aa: CASSRKFLGGNSPLHF
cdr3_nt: TGTGCCAGCAGTCGCAAGTTTCTTGGAGGTAATTCACCCCTCCACTTT